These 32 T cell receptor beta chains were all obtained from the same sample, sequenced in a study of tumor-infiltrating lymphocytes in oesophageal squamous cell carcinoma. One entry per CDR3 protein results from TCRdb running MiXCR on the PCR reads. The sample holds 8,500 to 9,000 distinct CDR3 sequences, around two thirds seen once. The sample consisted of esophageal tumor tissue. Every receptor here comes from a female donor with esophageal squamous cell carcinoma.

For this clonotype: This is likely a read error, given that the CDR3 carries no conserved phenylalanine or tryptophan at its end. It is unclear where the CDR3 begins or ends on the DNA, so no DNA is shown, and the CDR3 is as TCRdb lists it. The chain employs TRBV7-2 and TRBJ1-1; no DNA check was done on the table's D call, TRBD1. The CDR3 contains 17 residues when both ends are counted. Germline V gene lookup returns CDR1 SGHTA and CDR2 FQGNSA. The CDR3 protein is CASSPTPGLPMATPSGQ.

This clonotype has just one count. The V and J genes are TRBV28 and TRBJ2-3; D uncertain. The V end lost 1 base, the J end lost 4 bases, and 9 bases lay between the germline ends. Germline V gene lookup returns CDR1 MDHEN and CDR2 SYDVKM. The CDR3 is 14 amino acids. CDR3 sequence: CASSLLGRSDTQYF. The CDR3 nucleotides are TGTGCCAGCAGTTTATTAGGGCGGTCAGATACGCAGTATTTT.

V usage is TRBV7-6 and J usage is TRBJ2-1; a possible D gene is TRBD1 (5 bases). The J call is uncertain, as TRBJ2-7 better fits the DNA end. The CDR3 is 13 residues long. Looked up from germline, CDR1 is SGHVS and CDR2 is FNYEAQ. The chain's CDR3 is CASSLQGVYEQYF. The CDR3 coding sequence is TGTGCCAGCAGCTTACAGGGCGTCTACGAGCAGTACTTC.

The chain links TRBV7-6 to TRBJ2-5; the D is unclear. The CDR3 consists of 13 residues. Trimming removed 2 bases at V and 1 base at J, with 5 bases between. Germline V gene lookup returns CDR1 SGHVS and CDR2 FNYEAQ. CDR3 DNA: TGTGCCAGCAGCTTATTCCTCCAAGAGACCCAGTACTTC. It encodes CASSLFLQETQYF.

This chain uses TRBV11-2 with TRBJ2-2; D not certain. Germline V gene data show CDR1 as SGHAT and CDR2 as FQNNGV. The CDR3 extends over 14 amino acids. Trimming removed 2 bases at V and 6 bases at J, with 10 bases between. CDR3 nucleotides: TGTGCCAGCAGCTTATATTCTAGTTCCGGGGAGCTGTTTTTT. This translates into CASSLYSSSGELFF.

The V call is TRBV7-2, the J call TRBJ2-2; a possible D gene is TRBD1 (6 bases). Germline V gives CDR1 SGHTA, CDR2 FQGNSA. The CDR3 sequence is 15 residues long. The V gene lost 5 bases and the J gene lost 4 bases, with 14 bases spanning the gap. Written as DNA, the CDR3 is TGTGCCAGCAGCCGGACAGTGGCGACCACCGGGGAGCTGTTTTTT. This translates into CASSRTVATTGELFF.

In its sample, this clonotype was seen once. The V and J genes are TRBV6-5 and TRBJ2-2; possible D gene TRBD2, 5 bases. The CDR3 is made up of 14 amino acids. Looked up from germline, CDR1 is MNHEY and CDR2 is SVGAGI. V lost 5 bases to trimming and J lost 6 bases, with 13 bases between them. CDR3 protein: CASSRFAEAGELFF. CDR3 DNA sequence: TGTGCCAGCAGTCGGTTCGCGGAGGCCGGGGAGCTGTTTTTT.

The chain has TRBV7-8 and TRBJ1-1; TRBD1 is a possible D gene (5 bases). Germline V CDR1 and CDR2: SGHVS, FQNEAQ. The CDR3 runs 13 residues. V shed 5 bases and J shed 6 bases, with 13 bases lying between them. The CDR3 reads CASSRDGGAEAFF. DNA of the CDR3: TGTGCCAGCAGCAGAGACGGGGGGGCTGAAGCTTTCTTT.

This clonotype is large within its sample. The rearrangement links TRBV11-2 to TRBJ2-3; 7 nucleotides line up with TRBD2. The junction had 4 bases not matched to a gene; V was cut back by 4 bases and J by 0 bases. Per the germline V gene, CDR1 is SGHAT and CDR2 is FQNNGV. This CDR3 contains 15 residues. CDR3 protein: CASSSLAASTDTQYF. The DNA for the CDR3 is TGTGCCAGCAGCTCGCTAGCGGCTAGCACAGATACGCAGTATTTT.

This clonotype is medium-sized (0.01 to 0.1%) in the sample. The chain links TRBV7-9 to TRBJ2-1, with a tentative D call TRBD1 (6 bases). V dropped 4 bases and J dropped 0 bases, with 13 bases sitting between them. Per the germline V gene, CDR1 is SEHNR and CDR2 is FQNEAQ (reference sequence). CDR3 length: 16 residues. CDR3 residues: CASSSWTVSSYNEQFF. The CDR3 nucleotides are TGTGCCAGCAGCTCCTGGACAGTGAGCTCCTACAATGAGCAGTTCTTC.

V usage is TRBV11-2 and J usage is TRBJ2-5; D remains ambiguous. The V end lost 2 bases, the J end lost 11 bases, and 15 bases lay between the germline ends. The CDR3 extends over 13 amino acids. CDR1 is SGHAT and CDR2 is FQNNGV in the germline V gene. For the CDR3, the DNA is TGTGCCAGCAGCTTATTGGGCCCCCATGGGCAGTACTTC. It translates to CASSLLGPHGQYF.

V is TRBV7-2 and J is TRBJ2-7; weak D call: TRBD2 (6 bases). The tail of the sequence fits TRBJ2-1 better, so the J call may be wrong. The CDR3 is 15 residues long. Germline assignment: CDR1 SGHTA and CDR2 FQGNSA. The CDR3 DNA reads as TGTGCCAGCAGCCCCCGACTAGACTCCTACAATGAGCAGTTCTTC. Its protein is CASSPRLDSYNEQFF.

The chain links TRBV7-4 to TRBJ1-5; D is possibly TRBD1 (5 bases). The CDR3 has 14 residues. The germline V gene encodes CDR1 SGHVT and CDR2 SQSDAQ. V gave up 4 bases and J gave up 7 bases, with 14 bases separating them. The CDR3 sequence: CASSSNRTRQPQHF. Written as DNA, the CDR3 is TGTGCCAGCAGCTCGAACCGGACACGGCAGCCCCAGCATTTT.

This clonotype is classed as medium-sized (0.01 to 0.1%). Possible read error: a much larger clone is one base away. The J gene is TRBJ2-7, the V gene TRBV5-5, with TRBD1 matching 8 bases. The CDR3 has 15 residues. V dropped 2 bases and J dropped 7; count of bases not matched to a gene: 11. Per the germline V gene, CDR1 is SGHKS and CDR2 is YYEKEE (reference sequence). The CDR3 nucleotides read TGTGCCAGCAGCTTAGGGCAGGGGGCCTACAATGAGCAGTACTTC. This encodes CASSLGQGAYNEQYF.

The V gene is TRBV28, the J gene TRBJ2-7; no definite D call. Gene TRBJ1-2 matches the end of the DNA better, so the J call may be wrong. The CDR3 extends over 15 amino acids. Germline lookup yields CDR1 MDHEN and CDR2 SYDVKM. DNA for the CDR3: TGTGCCAGCAGTACGCAATCATCGAGCCTCTATGGCTACACCTTC. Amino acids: CASSTQSSSLYGYTF.

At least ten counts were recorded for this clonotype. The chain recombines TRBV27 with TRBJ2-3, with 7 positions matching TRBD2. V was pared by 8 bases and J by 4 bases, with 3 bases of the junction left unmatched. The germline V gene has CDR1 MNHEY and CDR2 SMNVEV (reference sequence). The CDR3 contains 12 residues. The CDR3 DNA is TGTGCCAGCGGCACTAGCGCAGATACGCAGTATTTT. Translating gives CASGTSADTQYF.

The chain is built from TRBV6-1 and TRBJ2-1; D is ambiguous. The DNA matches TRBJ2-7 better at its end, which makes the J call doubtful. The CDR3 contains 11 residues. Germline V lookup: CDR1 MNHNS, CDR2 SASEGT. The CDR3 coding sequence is TGTGCCAGCAGTTTGGGGATGGTGCAGTACTTC. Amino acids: CASSLGMVQYF.

The CDR3 sequence is CASSRSGELFF. The CDR3, as DNA: TGTGCCAGCAGCAGAAGCGGGGAGCTGTTTTTT. The gene calls are TRBV6-6 and TRBJ2-2; D is ambiguous. The CDR3 runs to 11 residues. V was shortened by 6 bases and J by 7 bases, with 6 bases between the two germline ends. Germline V lookup: CDR1 MNHNY, CDR2 SVGAGI (reference sequence).

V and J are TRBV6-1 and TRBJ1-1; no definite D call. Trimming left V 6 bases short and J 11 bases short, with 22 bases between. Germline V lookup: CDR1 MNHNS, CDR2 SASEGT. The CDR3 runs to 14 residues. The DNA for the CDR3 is TGTGCCAGCAGCAGTTTTAGCCAGGTAGGCCTGGCTTTCTTT. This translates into CASSSFSQVGLAFF.

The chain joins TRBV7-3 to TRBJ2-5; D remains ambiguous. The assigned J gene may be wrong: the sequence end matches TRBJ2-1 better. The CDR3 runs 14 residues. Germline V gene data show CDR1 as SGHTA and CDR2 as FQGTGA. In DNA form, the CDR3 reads TGTGCCAGCAGCTTAGGGCCGCACCCGAATGAGCAGTTCTTC. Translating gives CASSLGPHPNEQFF.

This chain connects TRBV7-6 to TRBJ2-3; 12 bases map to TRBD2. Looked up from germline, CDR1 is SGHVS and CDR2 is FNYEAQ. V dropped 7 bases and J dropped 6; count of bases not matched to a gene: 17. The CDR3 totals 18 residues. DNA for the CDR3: TGTGCCAGCACCCTCCCCCCCCGCCTAGCGGGAGGGCTTGATACGCAGTATTTT. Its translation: CASTLPPRLAGGLDTQYF.

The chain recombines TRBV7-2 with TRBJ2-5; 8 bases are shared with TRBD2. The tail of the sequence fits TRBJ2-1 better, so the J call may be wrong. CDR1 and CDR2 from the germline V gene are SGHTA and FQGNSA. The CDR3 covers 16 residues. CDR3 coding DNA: TGTGCCAGCAGCTTAGACGGGACTAGGAGGGCTGTTGAGCAGTTCTTC. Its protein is CASSLDGTRRAVEQFF.

The CDR3 reads CASSLSGLAGSSSYNEQFF. CDR3 bases: TGTGCCAGCAGTTTATCAGGACTAGCGGGTTCTAGCTCCTACAATGAGCAGTTCTTC. The genes are TRBV27 and TRBJ2-1; 11 bases agree with TRBD2. The germline gives CDR1 MNHEY, CDR2 SMNVEV (reference sequence). Unmatched junction bases numbered 7, after V lost 0 bases and J lost 0 bases. The CDR3 totals 19 residues.

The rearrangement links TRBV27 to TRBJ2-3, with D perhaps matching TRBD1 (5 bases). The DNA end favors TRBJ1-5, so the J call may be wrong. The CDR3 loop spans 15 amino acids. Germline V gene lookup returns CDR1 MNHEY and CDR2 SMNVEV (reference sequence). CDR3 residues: CASSLFQGSNQPQHF. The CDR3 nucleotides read TGTGCCAGCAGTTTATTCCAGGGTTCCAATCAGCCCCAGCATTTT.

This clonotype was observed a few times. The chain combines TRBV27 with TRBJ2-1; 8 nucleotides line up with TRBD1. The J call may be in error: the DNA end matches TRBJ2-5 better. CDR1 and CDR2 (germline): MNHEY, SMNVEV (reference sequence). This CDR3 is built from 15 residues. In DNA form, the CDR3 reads TGTGCCAGCAGTTGGCAATGGACAGGGCGAGAGACCCAGTACTTC. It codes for CASSWQWTGRETQYF.

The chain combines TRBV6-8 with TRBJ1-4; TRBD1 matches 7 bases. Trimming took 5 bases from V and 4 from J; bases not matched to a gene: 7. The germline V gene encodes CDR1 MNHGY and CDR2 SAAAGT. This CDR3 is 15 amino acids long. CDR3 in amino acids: CASSTGTAINEKLFF. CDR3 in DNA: TGTGCCAGCAGTACAGGGACAGCCATTAATGAAAAACTGTTTTTT.

In DNA form, the CDR3 reads TGTGCCACCCTTCGCACCCCCGCTCCTTTTTCACCCCTCCACTTT. Protein: CATLRTPAPFSPLHF. This rearrangement joins TRBV24-1 to TRBJ1-6; D remains ambiguous. CDR3 length equals 15 residues. Germline V gene lookup returns CDR1 KGHDR and CDR2 SFDVKD. Deletions cut 9 bases from V and 9 bases from J, with 20 bases between.

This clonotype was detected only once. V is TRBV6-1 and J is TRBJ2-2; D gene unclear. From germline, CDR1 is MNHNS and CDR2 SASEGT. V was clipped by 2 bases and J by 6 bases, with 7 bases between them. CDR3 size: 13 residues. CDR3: CASSENIAGELFF. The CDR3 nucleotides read TGTGCCAGCAGTGAAAACATAGCCGGGGAGCTGTTTTTT.

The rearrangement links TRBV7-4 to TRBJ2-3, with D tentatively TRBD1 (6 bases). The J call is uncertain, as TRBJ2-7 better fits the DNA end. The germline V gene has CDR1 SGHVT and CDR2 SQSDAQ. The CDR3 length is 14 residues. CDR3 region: CASSRVGATYEQYF. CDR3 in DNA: TGTGCCAGCAGCCGGGTGGGGGCTACCTACGAGCAGTACTTC.

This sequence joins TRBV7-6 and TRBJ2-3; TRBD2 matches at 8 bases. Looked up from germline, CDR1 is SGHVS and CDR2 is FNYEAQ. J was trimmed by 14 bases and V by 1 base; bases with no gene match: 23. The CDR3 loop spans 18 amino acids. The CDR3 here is CASSLEGKRERNTGELYF. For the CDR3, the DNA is TGTGCCAGCAGCTTAGAGGGGAAGCGGGAGCGCAACACCGGGGAGCTGTATTTT. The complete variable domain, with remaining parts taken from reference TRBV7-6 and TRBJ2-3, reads GAGVSQSPRYKVTKRGQDVALRCDPISGHVSLYWYRQALGQGPEFLTYFNYEAQQDKSGLPNDRFSAERPEGSISTLTIQRTEQRDSAMYRCASSLEGKRERNTGELYFGPGTRLTVL.

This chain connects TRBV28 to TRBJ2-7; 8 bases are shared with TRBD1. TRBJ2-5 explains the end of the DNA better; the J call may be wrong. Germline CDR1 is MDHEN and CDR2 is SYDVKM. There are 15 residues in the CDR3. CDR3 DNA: TGTGCCAGCAGTTTAAGTTACAGGGGGCAAGAGACCCAGTACTTC. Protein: CASSLSYRGQETQYF.

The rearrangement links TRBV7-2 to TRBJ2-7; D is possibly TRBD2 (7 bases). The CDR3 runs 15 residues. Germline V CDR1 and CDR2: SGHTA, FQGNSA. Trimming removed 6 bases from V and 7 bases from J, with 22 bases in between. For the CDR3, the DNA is TGTGCCAGCAGTTTAACCCGTACAGGGCGGGAGGAGCAGTACTTC. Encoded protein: CASSLTRTGREEQYF.